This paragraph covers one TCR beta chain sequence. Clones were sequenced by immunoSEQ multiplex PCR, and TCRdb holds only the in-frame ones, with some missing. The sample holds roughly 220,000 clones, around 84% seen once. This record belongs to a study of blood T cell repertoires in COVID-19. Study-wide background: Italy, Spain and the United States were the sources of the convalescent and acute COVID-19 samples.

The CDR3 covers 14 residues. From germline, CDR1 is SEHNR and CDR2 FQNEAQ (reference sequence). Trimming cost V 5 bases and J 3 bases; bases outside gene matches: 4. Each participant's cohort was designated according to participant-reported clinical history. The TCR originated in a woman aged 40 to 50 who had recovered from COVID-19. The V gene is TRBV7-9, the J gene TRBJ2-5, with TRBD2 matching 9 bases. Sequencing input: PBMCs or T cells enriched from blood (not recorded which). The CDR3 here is CASSPRTSEETQYF. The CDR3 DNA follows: TGTGCCAGCAGCCCCCGGACTAGCGAAGAGACCCAGTACTTC.